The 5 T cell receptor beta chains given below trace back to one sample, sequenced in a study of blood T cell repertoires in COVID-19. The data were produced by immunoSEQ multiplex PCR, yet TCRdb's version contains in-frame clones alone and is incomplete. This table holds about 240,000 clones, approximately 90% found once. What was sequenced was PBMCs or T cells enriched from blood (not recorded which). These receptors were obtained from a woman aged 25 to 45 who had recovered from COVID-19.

The DNA of the CDR3 is TGTGCCAGCAGTTTTGGGGGACTAGCGTCAGATACGCAGTATTTT. This sequence encodes CASSFGGLASDTQYF. This rearrangement joins TRBV27 to TRBJ2-3; 10 bases are a match to TRBD2. The CDR3 is 15 residues long. The germline CDR1 and CDR2 sequences are MNHEY and SMNVEV (reference sequence). V gave up 3 bases and J gave up 4 bases; unmatched junction bases: 4.

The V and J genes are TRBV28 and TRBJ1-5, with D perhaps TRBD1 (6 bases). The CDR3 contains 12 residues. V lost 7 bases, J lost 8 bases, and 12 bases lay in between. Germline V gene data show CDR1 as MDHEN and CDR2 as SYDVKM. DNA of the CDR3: TGTGCCAGCACTGGGGGCACGGAGCCCCAGCATTTT. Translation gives CASTGGTEPQHF.

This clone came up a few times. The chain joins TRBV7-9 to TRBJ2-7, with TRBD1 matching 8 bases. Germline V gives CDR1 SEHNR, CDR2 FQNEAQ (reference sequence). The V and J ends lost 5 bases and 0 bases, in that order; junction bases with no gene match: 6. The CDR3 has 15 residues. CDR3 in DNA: TGTGCCAGCAGCCCAGGACAGGGAAACTCCTACGAGCAGTACTTC. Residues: CASSPGQGNSYEQYF.

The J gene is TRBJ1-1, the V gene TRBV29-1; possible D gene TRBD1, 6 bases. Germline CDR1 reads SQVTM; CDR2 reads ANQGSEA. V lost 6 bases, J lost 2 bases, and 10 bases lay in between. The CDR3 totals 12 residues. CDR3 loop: CSVRTVNTEAFF. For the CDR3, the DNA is TGCAGCGTCCGGACAGTTAACACTGAAGCTTTCTTT.

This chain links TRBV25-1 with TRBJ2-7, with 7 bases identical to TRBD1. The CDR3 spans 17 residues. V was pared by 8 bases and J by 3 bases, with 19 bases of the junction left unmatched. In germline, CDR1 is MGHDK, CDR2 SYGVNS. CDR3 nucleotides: TGTGCCAGCGAGGGATCTGTGGGGACAGCTAATTTCTACGAGCAGTACTTC. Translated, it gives CASEGSVGTANFYEQYF.